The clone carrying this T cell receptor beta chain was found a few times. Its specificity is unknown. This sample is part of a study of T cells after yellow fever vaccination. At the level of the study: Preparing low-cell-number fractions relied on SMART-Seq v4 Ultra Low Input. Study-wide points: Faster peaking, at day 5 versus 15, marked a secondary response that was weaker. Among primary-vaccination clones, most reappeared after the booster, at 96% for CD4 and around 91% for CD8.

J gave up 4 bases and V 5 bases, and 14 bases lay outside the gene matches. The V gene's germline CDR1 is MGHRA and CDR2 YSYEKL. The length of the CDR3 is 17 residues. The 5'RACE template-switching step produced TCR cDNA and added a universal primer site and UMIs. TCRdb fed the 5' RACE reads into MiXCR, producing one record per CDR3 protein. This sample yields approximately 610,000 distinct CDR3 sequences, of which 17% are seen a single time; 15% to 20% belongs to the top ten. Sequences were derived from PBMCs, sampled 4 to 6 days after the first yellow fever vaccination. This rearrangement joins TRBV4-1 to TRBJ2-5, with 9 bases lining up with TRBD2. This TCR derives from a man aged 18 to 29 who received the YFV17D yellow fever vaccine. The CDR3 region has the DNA TGCGCCAGCAGCGGGCAGACGGCAGCGACTAGCGGAGAGACCCAGTACTTC. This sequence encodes CASSGQTAATSGETQYF.